This paragraph covers one T cell receptor beta chain sequence. Its antigen is undetermined. The DNA ends 3 residues before the CDR3 does, and the rest of the CDR3 is filled in from the germline J gene. All donors had a single incident cervical HPV16 infection, not prevalent. The source of the sample is a study of T cells in women clearing cervical HPV infection. Study results and caveats: TRBV6-7 abundance was lower in cases than controls (about 0.099% versus 0.16%). T-cell numbers per sample were unknown and may explain richness differences.

This CDR3 comprises 20 residues. Trimming took 3 bases from V and 5 from J; bases not matched to a gene: 23. Method: immunoSEQ multiplex PCR; TCRdb's copy keeps in-frame clones and lacks some. The table lists over 30,000 clones. This chain joins TRBV7-1 and TRBJ2-5; TRBD2 agrees at 8 bases. TRBV7-1 belongs to the ORF category, with a function that is uncertain. The source material was blood buffy coat. This TCR was recovered from a woman aged 18-69 years with a cervical HPV16 infection that either progressed to CIN3+ or cleared (not recorded which). The sequenced part of the CDR3 DNA is TGTGCCAGCAGCTCTACTTCCCGGGTCGACCCGGGCGGGGGGTTCGAGACC. Its translation: CASSSTSRVDPGGGFET. The CDR3, in full, reads CASSSTSRVDPGGGFETQYF.